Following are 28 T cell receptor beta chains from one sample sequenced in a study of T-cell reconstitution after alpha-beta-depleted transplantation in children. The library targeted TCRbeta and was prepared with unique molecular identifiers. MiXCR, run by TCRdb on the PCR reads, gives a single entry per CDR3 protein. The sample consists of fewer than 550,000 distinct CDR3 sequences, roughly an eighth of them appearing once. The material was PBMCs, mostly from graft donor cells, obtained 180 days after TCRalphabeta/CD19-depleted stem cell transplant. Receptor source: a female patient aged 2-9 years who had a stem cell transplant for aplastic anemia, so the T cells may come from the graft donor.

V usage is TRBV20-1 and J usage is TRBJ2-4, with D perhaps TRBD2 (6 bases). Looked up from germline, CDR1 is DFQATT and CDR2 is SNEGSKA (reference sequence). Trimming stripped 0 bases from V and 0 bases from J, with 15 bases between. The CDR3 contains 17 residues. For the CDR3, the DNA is TGCAGTGCTAGAGACCCCGACGGACTAATAGCCAAAAACATTCAGTACTTC. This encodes CSARDPDGLIAKNIQYF.

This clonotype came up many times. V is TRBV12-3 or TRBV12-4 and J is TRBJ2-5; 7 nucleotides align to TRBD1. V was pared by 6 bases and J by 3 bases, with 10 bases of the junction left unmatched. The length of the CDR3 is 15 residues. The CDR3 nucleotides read TGTGCCAGCAGCCCTCAGACTGGGACAGAAGAGACCCAGTACTTC. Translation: CASSPQTGTEETQYF.

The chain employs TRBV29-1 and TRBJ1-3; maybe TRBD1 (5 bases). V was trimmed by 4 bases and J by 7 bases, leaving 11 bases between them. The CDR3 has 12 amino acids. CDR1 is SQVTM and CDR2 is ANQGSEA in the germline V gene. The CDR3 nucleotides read TGCAGCGTTGGTCAGGGAGGGAACACCATATATTTT. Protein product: CSVGQGGNTIYF.

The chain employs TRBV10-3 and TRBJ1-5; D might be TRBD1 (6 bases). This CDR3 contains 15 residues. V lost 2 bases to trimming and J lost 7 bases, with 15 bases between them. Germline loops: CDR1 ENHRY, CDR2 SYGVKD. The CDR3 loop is CAISEMGGAEQPQHF. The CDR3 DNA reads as TGTGCCATCAGTGAGATGGGGGGCGCGGAGCAGCCCCAGCATTTT.

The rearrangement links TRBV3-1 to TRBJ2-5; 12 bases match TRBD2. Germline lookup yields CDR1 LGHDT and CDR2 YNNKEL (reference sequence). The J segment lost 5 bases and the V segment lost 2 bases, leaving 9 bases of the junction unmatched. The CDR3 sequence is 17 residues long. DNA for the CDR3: TGTGCCAGCAGCCAAAACCCGGGACTAGCGGGTACGGAGACCCAGTACTTC. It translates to CASSQNPGLAGTETQYF.

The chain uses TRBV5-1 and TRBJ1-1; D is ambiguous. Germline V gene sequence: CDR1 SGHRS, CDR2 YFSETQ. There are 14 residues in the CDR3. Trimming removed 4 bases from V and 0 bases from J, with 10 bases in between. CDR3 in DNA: TGCGCCAGCAGCGGAAGGGTTATGAACACTGAAGCTTTCTTT. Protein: CASSGRVMNTEAFF.

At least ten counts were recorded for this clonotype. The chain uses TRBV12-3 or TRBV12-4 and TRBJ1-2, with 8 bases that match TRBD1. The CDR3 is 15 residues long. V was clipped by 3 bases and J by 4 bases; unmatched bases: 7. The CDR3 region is CASSFLGTGGYGYTF. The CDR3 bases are TGTGCCAGCAGTTTCTTGGGCACAGGGGGCTATGGCTACACCTTC.

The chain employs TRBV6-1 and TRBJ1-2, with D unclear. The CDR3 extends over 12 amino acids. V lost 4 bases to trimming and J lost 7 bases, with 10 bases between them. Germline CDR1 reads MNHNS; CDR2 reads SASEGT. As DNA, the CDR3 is TGTGCCAGCAGTGCCGCAAGGGCTGGCTACACCTTC. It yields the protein CASSAARAGYTF.

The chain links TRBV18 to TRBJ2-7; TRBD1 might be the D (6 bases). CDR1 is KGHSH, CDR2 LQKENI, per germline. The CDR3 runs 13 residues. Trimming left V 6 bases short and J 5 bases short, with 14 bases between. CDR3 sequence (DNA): TGTGCCAGCTCCTCCTGGGGGCTGAACGAGCAGTACGTC. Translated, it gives CASSSWGLNEQYV.

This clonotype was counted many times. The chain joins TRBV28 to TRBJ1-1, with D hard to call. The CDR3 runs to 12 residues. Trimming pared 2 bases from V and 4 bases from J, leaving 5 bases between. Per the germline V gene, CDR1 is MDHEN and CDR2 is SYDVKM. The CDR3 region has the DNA TGTGCCAGCAGTTTACGGGTCACTGAAGCTTTCTTT. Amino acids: CASSLRVTEAFF.

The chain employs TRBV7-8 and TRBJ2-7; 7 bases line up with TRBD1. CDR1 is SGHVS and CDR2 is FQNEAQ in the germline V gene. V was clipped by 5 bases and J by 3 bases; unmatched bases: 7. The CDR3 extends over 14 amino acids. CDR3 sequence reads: CASSPQGESYEQYF. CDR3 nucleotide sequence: TGTGCCAGCAGCCCCCAGGGGGAGAGCTACGAGCAGTACTTC. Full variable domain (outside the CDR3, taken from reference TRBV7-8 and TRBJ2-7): GAGVSQSPRYKVAKRGQDVALRCDPISGHVSLFWYQQALGQGPEFLTYFQNEAQLDKSGLPSDRFFAERPEGSVSTLKIQRTQQEDSAVYLCASSPQGESYEQYFGPGTRLTVT.

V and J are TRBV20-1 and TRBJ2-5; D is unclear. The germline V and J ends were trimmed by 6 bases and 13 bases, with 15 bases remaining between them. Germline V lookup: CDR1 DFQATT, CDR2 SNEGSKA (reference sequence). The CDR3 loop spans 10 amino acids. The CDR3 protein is CSAPYDTRYF. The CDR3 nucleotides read TGCAGTGCACCATATGACACACGGTACTTC.

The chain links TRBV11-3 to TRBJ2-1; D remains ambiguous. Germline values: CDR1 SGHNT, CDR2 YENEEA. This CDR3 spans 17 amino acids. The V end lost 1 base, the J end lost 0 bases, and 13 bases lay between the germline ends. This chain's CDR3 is CASSLGRRSGSYNEQFF. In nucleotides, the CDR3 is TGTGCCAGCAGCTTAGGTCGGCGGTCCGGCTCCTACAATGAGCAGTTCTTC.

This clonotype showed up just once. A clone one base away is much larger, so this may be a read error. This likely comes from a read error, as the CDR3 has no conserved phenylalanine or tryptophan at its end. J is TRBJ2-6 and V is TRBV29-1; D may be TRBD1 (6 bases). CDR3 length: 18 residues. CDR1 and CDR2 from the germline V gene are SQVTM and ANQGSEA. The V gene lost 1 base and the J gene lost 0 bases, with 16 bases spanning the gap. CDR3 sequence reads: CSVEGGHSAGSGANVLTY. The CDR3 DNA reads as TGCAGCGTTGAAGGGGGGCACTCCGCCGGCTCTGGGGCCAACGTCCTGACTTAC.

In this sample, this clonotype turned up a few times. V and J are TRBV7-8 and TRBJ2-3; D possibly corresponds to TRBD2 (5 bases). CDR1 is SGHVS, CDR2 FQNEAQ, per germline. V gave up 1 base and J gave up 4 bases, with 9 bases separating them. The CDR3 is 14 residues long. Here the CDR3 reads CASSLEYGADTQYF. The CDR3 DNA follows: TGTGCCAGCAGCTTAGAATACGGGGCAGATACGCAGTATTTT.

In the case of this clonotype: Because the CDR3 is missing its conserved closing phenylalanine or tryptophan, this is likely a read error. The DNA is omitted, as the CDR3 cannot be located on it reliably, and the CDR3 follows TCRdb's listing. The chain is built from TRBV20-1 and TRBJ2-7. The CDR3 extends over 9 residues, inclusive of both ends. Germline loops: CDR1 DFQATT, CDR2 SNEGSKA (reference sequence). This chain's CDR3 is CSARGSDKL.

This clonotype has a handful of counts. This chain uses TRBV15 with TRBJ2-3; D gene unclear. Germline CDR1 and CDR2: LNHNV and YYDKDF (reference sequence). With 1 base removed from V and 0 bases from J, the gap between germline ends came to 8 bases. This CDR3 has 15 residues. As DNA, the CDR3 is TGTGCCACCAGCAGAGGCCCAGTTAGCACAGATACGCAGTATTTT. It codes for CATSRGPVSTDTQYF.

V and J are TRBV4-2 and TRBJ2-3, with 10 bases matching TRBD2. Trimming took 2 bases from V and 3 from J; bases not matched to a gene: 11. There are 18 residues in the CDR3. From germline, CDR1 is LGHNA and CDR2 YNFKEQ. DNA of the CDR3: TGTGCCAGCAGCCAACATCTCCCGAGCGGGAGGGCTACAGATACGCAGTATTTT. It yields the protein CASSQHLPSGRATDTQYF.

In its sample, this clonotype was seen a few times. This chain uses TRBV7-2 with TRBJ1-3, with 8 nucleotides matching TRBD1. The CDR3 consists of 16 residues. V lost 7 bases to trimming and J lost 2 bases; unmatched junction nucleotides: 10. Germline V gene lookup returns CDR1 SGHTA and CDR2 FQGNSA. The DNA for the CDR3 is TGTGCCAGCACCTACTCCGTGGACAGGGCTGGAAACACCATATATTTT. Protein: CASTYSVDRAGNTIYF.

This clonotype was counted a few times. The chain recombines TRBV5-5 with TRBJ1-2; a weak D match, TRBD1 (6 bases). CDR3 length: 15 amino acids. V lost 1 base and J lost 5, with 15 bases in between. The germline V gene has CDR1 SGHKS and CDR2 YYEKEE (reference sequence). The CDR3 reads CASSLWDGRGYGYTF. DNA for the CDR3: TGTGCCAGCAGCTTGTGGGACGGAAGGGGGTATGGCTACACCTTC.

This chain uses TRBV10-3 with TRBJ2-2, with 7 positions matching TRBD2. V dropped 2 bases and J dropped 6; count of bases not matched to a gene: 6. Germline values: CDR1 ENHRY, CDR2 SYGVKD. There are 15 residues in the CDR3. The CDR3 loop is CAISEEAGEPGELFF. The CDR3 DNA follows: TGTGCCATCAGTGAGGAGGCGGGAGAACCCGGGGAGCTGTTTTTT.

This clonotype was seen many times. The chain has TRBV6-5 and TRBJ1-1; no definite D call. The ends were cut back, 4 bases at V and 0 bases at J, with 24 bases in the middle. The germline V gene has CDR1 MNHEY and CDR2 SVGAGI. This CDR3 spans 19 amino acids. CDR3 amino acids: CASSSRMETELSMNTEAFF. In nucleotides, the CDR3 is TGTGCCAGCAGTTCCCGGATGGAGACTGAACTCTCAATGAACACTGAAGCTTTCTTT.

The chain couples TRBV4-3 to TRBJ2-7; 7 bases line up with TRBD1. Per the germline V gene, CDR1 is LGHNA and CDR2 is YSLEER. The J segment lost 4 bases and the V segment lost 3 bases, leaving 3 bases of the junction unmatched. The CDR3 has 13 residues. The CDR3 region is CASSHTGDYEQYV. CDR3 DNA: TGCGCCAGCAGCCACACAGGGGATTACGAGCAGTACGTC.

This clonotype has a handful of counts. This CDR3 is CASSLALGGPPSGANVLTF. The CDR3, as DNA: TGTGCCAGCAGTTTAGCGCTTGGGGGGCCCCCCTCTGGGGCCAACGTCCTGACTTTC. This chain joins TRBV12-3 or TRBV12-4 and TRBJ2-6; D is possibly TRBD1 or TRBD2 (6 bases each). The CDR3 has 19 residues. V lost 0 bases to trimming and J lost 0 bases, with 15 bases between them.

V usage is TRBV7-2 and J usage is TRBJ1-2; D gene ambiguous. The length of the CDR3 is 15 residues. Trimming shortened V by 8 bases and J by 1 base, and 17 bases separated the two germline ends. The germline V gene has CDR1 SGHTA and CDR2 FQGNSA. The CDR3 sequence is CASGLKAPSNYGYTF. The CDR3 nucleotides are TGTGCCAGCGGCCTTAAGGCCCCAAGTAACTATGGCTACACCTTC.

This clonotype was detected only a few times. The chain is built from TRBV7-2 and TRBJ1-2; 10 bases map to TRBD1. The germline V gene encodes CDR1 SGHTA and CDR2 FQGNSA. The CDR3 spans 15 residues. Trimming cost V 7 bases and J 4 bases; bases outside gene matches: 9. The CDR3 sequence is CASNLRTGGFYGYTF. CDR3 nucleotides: TGTGCCAGCAACCTCCGGACAGGGGGGTTCTATGGCTACACCTTC.

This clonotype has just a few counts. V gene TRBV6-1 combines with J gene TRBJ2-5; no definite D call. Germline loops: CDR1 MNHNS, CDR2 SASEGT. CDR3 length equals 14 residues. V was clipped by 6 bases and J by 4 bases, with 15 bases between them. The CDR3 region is CASSSRAPRETQYF. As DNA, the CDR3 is TGTGCCAGCAGCTCCCGGGCGCCCCGAGAGACCCAGTACTTC.

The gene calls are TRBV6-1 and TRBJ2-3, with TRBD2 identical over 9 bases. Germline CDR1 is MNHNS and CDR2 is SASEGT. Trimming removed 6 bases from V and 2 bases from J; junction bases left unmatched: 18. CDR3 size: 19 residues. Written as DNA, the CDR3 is TGTGCCAGCAGACCCCGGGCTAGCGGGATCAAGGGGGCCACAGATACGCAGTATTTT. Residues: CASRPRASGIKGATDTQYF.